The clone carrying this T cell receptor beta chain was observed once. Sequencing was performed with immunoSEQ multiplex PCR; in TCRdb, only in-frame clones are kept and a portion is missing. Of 50,000 to 60,000 clones in the sample, 75% to 90% are singletons; the top ten hold around 15%. These data belong to a study of OX40 agonist ivuxolimab in advanced cancers. Here the sequenced sample was CD4+ or CD8+ T cells sorted from blood, taken in a trial of the OX40 agonist ivuxolimab. The source is an adult with an advanced solid tumor such as melanoma, head and neck, liver or kidney cancer.

The CDR3: CASSVDGPYEQYF. The CDR3 nucleotides read TGTGCCAGCAGCGTTGACGGACCCTACGAGCAGTACTTC. The genes are TRBV11-3 and TRBJ2-7; D ambiguous. Trimming shortened V by 5 bases and J by 2 bases, and 10 bases separated the two germline ends. The germline V gene encodes CDR1 SGHNT and CDR2 YENEEA. The CDR3 runs 13 residues.